This TCR beta chain was obtained from a study of T cells in tuberculosis. The wider study: The T cells targeted glucose monomycolate, a mycobacterial lipid, via CD1B. General study points: Active tuberculosis alpha repertoires lay closer to GMM-specific TCRs than controls'.

The data were produced by immunoSEQ multiplex PCR, yet TCRdb's version contains in-frame clones alone and is incomplete. The sample lists roughly 31,000 clones; about 83% were seen once. Time point here: new active TB diagnosis, blood taken before or within 7 days of starting treatment. Active tuberculosis patients were new diagnoses, HIV-seronegative, South African, and aged 18 years or older. As regards this clone: Its specificity is unknown.

This CDR3 has 15 residues. Trimming took 4 bases from V and 1 from J, leaving 14 bases between them. The germline gives CDR1 SGHTA, CDR2 FQGTGA. This rearrangement joins TRBV7-3 to TRBJ2-7; maybe TRBD2 (6 bases). The TCR comes from an adult with tuberculosis. Sequencing used PBMCs, obtained at tuberculosis diagnosis. The CDR3 nucleotides are TGTGCCAGCAGCTCCCTGCCCGGGACTTCCTACGAGCAGTACTTC. Its translation is CASSSLPGTSYEQYF.